This is a list of T cell receptor beta chains from one sample in a study of long-term antiretroviral therapy in people with HIV. Produced via immunoSEQ multiplex PCR; TCRdb's table is partial and in-frame only. The data show around 40,000 clones, around 94% seen once. Sequencing used unsorted PBMCs, obtained 4.1 years after starting antiretroviral therapy. Receptor source: a woman aged 50 to 60 with HIV. Both conserved end residues are part of each CDR3. Fields, in order: CDR3 protein, CDR3 DNA, clone size, J gene, V gene, D gene. The D gene is left open where the match is weak. The size entry is marked missing in some rows and otherwise reads once, few, many or a size class.

CATSRILSPRSYEQYF | TGTGCCACCAGCCGGATTTTGTCCCCCCGCTCCTACGAGCAGTACTTC | - | TRBJ2-7 | TRBV15 | -
CASSLVVGTEAFF | TGTGCCAGCAGCTTGGTCGTGGGAACTGAAGCTTTCTTT | - | TRBJ1-1 | TRBV5-6 | -
CASSIDRSQPQHF | TGTGCCAGTAGTATAGATAGGAGTCAGCCCCAGCATTTT | - | TRBJ1-5 | TRBV19 | -
CASSPLTGVNSGNTIYF | TGTGCCAGCAGCCCTCTGACAGGGGTAAACTCTGGAAACACCATATATTTT | - | TRBJ1-3 | TRBV27 | TRBD1
CASSLGVSLKETQYF | TGCGCCAGCAGCTTGGGAGTCAGCCTAAAAGAGACCCAGTACTTC | - | TRBJ2-5 | TRBV5-1 | -
CASSFSGGGGETQYF | TGTGCCAGCAGCTTCAGCGGGGGCGGGGGAGAGACCCAGTACTTC | - | TRBJ2-5 | TRBV5-6 | TRBD2
CASSPSYEKLFF | TGTGCCAGCAGTCCCTCCTATGAAAAACTGTTTTTT | - | TRBJ1-4 | TRBV2 | -
CASSRPTQETQYF | TGTGCCAGCAGCCGCCCGACCCAAGAGACCCAGTACTTC | - | TRBJ2-5 | TRBV11-2 | -
CASSFNTGELFF | TGCGCCAGCAGCTTTAACACCGGGGAGCTGTTTTTT | - | TRBJ2-2 | TRBV5-1 | -
CASSEPRNIAKNIQYF | TGTGCCAGCAGTGAACCGCGAAACATAGCCAAAAACATTCAGTACTTC | - | TRBJ2-4 | TRBV6-1 | -
CASGHPDRRNSPLHF | TGTGCCAGCGGCCACCCAGACAGAAGGAATTCACCCCTCCACTTT | - | TRBJ1-6 | TRBV27 | -
CASSSDRAGNTIYF | TGTGCCAGCAGTTCCGACAGGGCTGGAAACACCATATATTTT | - | TRBJ1-3 | TRBV2 | TRBD1
CASTARTGRSGTQYF | TGTGCCAGCACCGCAAGAACAGGGCGATCAGGGACCCAGTACTTC | - | TRBJ2-5 | TRBV2 | -
CASSQRLAGGETSYNEQFF | TGTGCCAGCAGCCAAAGACTAGCGGGGGGGGAGACATCCTACAATGAGCAGTTCTTC | - | TRBJ2-1 | TRBV11-3 | TRBD2
CAWIFGTEAFF | TGTGCCTGGATCTTCGGCACTGAAGCTTTCTTT | - | TRBJ1-1 | TRBV30 | -
CASSVAPQGDQPQHF | TGTGCCAGCAGCGTAGCCCCACAGGGGGATCAGCCCCAGCATTTT | - | TRBJ1-5 | TRBV9 | TRBD1
CASSFEAAGYTF | TGTGCCAGCAGCTTTGAAGCAGCTGGCTACACCTTC | - | TRBJ1-2 | TRBV5-6 | -
CASSAGTVSGNTIYF | TGTGCCAGCAGTGCTGGGACAGTATCTGGAAACACCATATATTTT | once | TRBJ1-3 | TRBV2 | TRBD1